This is a list of T cell receptor beta chains from one sample in a study of shared clonotypes between healthy human individuals. This table comes from immunoSEQ multiplex PCR, and its TCRdb copy is limited to in-frame clones, with some not included. Found here are about 470,000 clones, roughly three quarters of them singletons; the top ten hold roughly 13%. Specimen: PBMCs. The receptors were gathered from a woman in her 40s in good health. Some clones in this sample may be carry-over from other donors' samples. CDR3s include the opening cysteine and the closing phenylalanine or tryptophan.

v_call cdr3_aa
TRBV29-1 CSAGTSRDEQYF
TRBV11-3 CASSIGLAGEGEQFF
TRBV2 CASSEFQQDRSHNSPLHF
TRBV18 CASSPTRDTGELFF
TRBV7-9 CASSLRTGTGAFYEQYF
TRBV5-1 CASSSQTDSTDTQYF
TRBV29-1 CSANGQGGYEQYF
TRBV5-4 CASSLGQGVAYEQYF
TRBV7-9 CASSPASGRAQGNEQFF
TRBV7-6 CASSRDRNMNTEAFF
TRBV27 CASSPLTGGNEKLFF
TRBV18 CASSPGHNSNQPQHF
TRBV30 CAWSVQPYGYTF
TRBV2 CASSGEGGPEDTQYF
TRBV2 CASKLRVYNEQFF
TRBV7-9 CASSRDRGRRAGELFF
TRBV19 CASSIRARPDEQYF
TRBV5-5 CASSGHFLGNQPQHF
TRBV18 CASSPPADTQYF
TRBV2 CASSAGNEQFF
TRBV7-8 CASTGTSASSSYNEQFF
TRBV9 CASSVLSSRAPNYGYTF
TRBV9 CASSVGGRRNEKLFF